This T cell receptor (beta chain) originates from a study of shared clonotypes between healthy human individuals. Donors were healthy HIV-negative adults without recently reported acute infections or vaccinations. Within Nashville, Tennessee resided all donors, each a Caucasian adult. Some clones are missing from TCRdb's copy, which holds only in-frame ones; the method was immunoSEQ multiplex PCR. The data hold about 600,000 clones, with around 78% observed a single time. The germline CDR1 and CDR2 sequences are GTSNPN and SVGIG (reference sequence). Trimming removed 4 bases from V and 4 bases from J, with 6 bases in between. This CDR3 has 11 residues.

This chain connects TRBV30 to TRBJ2-3, with D hard to call. The receptor was isolated from a middle-aged woman in good health. Some clones in this sample may be carry-over from other donors' samples. Sequencing was performed on PBMCs. The DNA for the CDR3 is TGTGCCTGGACCCTGGCAGATACGCAGTATTTT. Translation: CAWTLADTQYF.